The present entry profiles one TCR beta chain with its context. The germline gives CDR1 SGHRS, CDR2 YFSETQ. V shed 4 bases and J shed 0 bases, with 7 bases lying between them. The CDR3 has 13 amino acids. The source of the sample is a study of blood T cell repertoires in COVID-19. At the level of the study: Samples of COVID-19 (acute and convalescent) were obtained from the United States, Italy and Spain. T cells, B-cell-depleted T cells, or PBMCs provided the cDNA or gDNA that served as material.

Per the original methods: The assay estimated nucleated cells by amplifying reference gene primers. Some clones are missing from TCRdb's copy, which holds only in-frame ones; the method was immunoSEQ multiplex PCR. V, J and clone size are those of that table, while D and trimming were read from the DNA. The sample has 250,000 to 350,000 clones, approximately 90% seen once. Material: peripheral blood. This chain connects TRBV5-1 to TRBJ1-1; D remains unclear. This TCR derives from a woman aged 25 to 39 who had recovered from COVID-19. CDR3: CASSPVMNTEAFF. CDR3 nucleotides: TGCGCCAGCAGCCCGGTTATGAACACTGAAGCTTTCTTT.